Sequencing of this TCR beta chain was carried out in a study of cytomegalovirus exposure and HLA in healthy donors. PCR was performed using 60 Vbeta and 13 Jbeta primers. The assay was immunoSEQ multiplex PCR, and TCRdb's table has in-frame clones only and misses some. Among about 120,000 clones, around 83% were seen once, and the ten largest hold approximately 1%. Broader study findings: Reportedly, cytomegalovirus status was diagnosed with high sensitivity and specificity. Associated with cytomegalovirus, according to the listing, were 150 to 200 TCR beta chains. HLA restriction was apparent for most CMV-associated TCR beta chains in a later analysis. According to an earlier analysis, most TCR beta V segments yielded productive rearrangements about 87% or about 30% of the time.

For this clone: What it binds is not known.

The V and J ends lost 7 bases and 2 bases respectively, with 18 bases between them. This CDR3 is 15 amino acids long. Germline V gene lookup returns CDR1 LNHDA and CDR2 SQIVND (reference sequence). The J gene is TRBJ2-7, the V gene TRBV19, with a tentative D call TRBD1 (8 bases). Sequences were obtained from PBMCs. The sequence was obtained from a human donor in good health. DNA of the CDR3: TGTGCCAGTAATACAGGGGGAGGGACCCCCTACGAGCAGTACTTC. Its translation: CASNTGGGTPYEQYF.